This TCR beta chain was captured by sequencing in a study of blood T cell repertoires in COVID-19 (dated by TCRdb to about 2020). For the study in its entirety: The collaborator samples originated in the United States, Italy and Spain and spanned the acute and convalescent phases of COVID-19. The prospective study material was composed of cDNA or gDNA derived from T cells, B-cell-depleted T cells, or PBMCs. Subjects who had been exposed to COVID-19, were actively infected with it, or had recovered from it provided the deeply sampled blood TCRbeta repertoires that made up the dataset. The sample metadata nearly always contained a de-identified subject ID, COVID-19 status, age in years and sex. The samples were drawn from two sources: the first 160 participants of the ongoing ImmuneRACE study, and 1,254 subjects contributed by 6 global collaborators. A freely available public database, intended as a resource for researchers studying the immune response to SARS-CoV-2, is where the repertoires were released. HLA class I and class II types, where available, came from metadata supplied by the sample provider rather than from assay-based typing.

On the study overall, not on this receptor specifically: Clinical and demographic metadata were provided uncurated, with the amount varying by source and participant.

Germline trimming amounts to 1 base on V and 4 bases on J, with 8 as the count of junction bases outside the gene matches. According to the germline V gene (reference sequence), CDR1 reads MNHEY and CDR2 reads SMNVEV. Including the terminal cysteine and phenylalanine, the CDR3 comprises 17 residues. This entry keeps only the CDR3 DNA: 51 bases, framed from base 1. As to this clone: This receptor's antigen is unknown. It has no much larger one-base neighbor in the sample; base qualities were not kept.

In the prospective study, participants were roughly 18 to 100 years old, resided in about two dozen geographic areas of the United States, and were enrolled through a virtual design. To assign participants to cohorts, the prospective study relied on clinical history that participants themselves reported in a screening survey and a study questionnaire. For ImmuneRACE Cohort 3, a participant was defined as recovered based on two consecutive negative NP/OP PCR tests, clearance by a healthcare professional, or resolution of symptoms. In the prospective study, whole blood, serum and a nasopharyngeal or oropharyngeal swab were collected from each participant by mobile phlebotomists. Over an approximately 2-month period, participants in the prospective study had the option of providing additional blood draws and questionnaires. Blood samples from the prospective study were shipped frozen or at room temperature prior to DNA extraction.

TCRbeta CDR3 regions were amplified from genomic DNA using the immunoSEQ Assay, a bias-controlled multiplex PCR. The published analysis was carried out like this. Within the assay, amplification of reference gene primers was used to estimate how many nucleated cells each sample contained. To quantify the absolute abundance of each unique TCRbeta CDR3 rearrangement, sequence reads were collapsed and filtered. Productive Simpson clonality was computed per sample as the square root of Simpson's diversity index over productive rearrangements. TCRdb limited this immuneACCESS table to in-frame rearrangements with V and J called. A share of clones is missing; checked studies link under half to unresolved V genes, and the rest is unexplained. V and J calls plus clone size are reproduced from that table; the DNA served to infer D and trimming. This sample is represented by roughly 200,000 clones; about 81% of them were singletons. The ten most abundant clones make up 9.2% of the sample.

Material: PBMCs or T cells enriched from blood (not recorded which). This receptor chain uses TRBV27 and TRBJ2-1, with 9 bases matching TRBD2. The clonotype comes from a man aged 35 to 55 who had recovered from COVID-19. The DNA reads as follows: TGTGCCAGCAGTTTATGGGGTAGCGGGAGTTCTTACAATGAGCAGTTCTTC. It specifies CASSLWGSGSSYNEQFF.